Reported below is one T cell receptor (beta chain). Antigen specificity is unknown. V lost 0 bases to trimming and J lost 4 bases, with 15 bases between them. The CDR3 runs 17 residues. Germline V lookup: CDR1 SGHTA, CDR2 FQGTGA. The PCR made use of 60 Vbeta and 13 Jbeta primers. The repertoire was sequenced with immunoSEQ multiplex PCR; TCRdb's copy has only in-frame clones and lacks some. The table has 100,000 to 150,000 clones, approximately 80% seen once. The sample is drawn from a study of cytomegalovirus exposure and HLA in healthy donors. Turning to the study itself: Earlier work reported 100 million or so unique TCR beta sequences from some 170 million T cells. Study-wide points: It emerged from a later analysis that several of the most significant clusters appeared to be linked to common viral pathogens. Earlier analysis found most TCR beta V segments productive about 90% or about 30% of the time. TRBV6-2, TRBV6-3 and some other V segments were excluded as indistinguishable.

The sample was PBMCs. The TCR comes from a man aged 25 to 40 in good health and CMV-seropositive. This chain joins TRBV7-3 and TRBJ2-2; possible D gene TRBD2, 5 bases. The CDR3 region has the DNA TGTGCCAGCAGCTTAACCTTAGTAGCTGAGGGCACCGGGGAGCTGTTTTTT. This encodes CASSLTLVAEGTGELFF.